This passage covers 2 T cell receptor beta chains from one sample sequenced in a study of molecular identifiers for immune sequencing clone quantification. TCRdb used MiXCR to reprocess the PCR reads, holding one entry per CDR3 protein. The table records some 100,000 distinct CDR3 sequences, under 20% of them present only once. Source material: naive CD8+ T cells from blood, with Jurkat cell RNA spiked in. Subset in this sample: FACS-sorted CD8+CD4-CCR7+CD45RA+ naive T cells. Source of these receptors: a human donor in good health. Some libraries in this study had Jurkat cell RNA spiked in.

This clonotype was counted many times. One end of the junction varies from germline; a read error may be responsible. The gene calls are TRBV2 and TRBJ2-2; 7 nucleotides align to TRBD1. In germline, CDR1 is SNHLY, CDR2 FYNNEI. CDR3 length: 15 residues. The CDR3 DNA follows: TGTGCCAGCAGGGAGACAGGGTCGAATACCGGGGAGCTGTTTTTT. It codes for CASRETGSNTGELFF.

In regard to this clonotype: This may be a read error, as it is one base from a much larger clone. The V gene is TRBV18, the J gene TRBJ2-1, with no clear D. TRBJ2-7 explains the end of the DNA better; the J call may be wrong. From germline, CDR1 is KGHSH and CDR2 LQKENI. The CDR3 extends over 13 amino acids. DNA of the CDR3: TGTGCCAGCTCACAACCCGACGACAATGAGCAGTACTTC. Encoded protein: CASSQPDDNEQYF.